This entry features one TCR beta chain sequence. The antigen it binds to is not known. Base qualities are not at hand, and no much larger clone is one base apart. Data came from an Illumina NovaSeq 6000. TCRalpha and TCRbeta cDNA libraries were constructed by 5'RACE with constant-segment primers, with sample barcodes and unique molecular identifiers being introduced. Trizol reagent was used to extract RNA from every sample. Amplification of the libraries took two PCR steps, and the second step added a second sample barcode plus Illumina TruSeq adapters. Sequencing of libraries was performed on an Illumina NovaSeq with 2 x 150 bp paired-end reads. The original pipeline was this. With migec v1.2.7, reads were demultiplexed and then collapsed into UMI-guided consensus sequences. With mixcr v2.1.11, UMI consensuses were aligned to TRA and TRB V and J templates and assembled into clonotypes. Clonotypes were classified as expanded or contracted when called significant by both edgeR and NoisET, with noise models trained on biological replicates. For edgeR calls, the cutoffs were a false discovery rate-adjusted p below 0.01 and a log2 fold-change threshold of 1. As an exploratory analysis of dynamics, max-normalized trajectories of the 1000 most abundant clonotypes were examined with PCA combined with hierarchical clustering. The CD4 or CD8 phenotype of responding clones was assigned using the separately sequenced CD4+ and CD8+ repertoires. TCRdb ran its own pipeline on the public reads, namely fastp trimming at Q25 and MiXCR clone calling, and kept in-frame beta chains. Each entry merges the rows of one CDR3 protein and shows their most common DNA and genes. TCRdb, not the original authors, processed these V and J calls. The sample table holds about 500,000 distinct CDR3 sequences, of which over 20% were seen once. Approximately 12% of the sample rests with the top ten.

Ficoll-Paque density gradient centrifugation was the method used to isolate PBMCs. This specimen comes from a study of T-cell memory formation after mild COVID-19 (dated by TCRdb to about 2021). With regard to the full study: TCR sequence clusters from the two donors were found to be largely donor specific. In a couple of donors, T-cell clones that expanded and contracted after mild COVID-19 were followed by sequencing TCRalpha and TCRbeta repertoires longitudinally. Two young, previously healthy adult volunteers, one female and one male, were included in the cohort.

In the germline V gene (reference sequence), CDR1 corresponds to DFQATT and CDR2 to SNEGSKA. The CDR3 holds 13 amino acids from the cysteine to the phenylalanine. The kept DNA is CDR3 alone, 39 bases in frame from the first base. The junction carries 9 bases between V and J, which are trimmed by 0 bases and 3 bases respectively. Overall study results and their limits: The study included only a couple of mild cases, and larger cohorts that include severe cases with pre-infection samples were judged to be necessary. Contracting CD4+ clones turned up mainly in the CM and EM memory subsets, whereas EMRA was where CD8+ clones were enriched. From day 15 to 85, contracting clones showed balanced CD4/CD8 phenotypes, whereas a second wave of clones that expanded from day 15 to 37 leaned towards CD4+. Whether the second-wave clones peaking on day 37 were SARS-CoV-2 specific was not confirmed. Some responding clones were detected in pre-infection memory, suggesting pre-existing cross-reactive memory T cells joined the SARS-CoV-2 response.

The chain uses TRBV20-1 and TRBJ2-7; a weak D assignment points to TRBD2 (5 bases agree). The sample comprised PBMCs or a T cell subset sorted from them (not recorded which). The sequence was obtained from an adult woman who had mild COVID-19 (a few samples of this study predate the infection). The sample titles of this study are shuffled in the database, so cell type and time point are left out; the donor was told from shared clones. The CDR3 is CSAREGTSYEQYF. The DNA sequence is as follows: TGCAGTGCTAGAGAAGGAACTAGCTACGAGCAGTACTTC.